A single sample gave rise to the 5 T cell receptor beta chains below, sequenced in a study of OX40 agonist ivuxolimab in advanced cancers. The protocol was immunoSEQ multiplex PCR, while the TCRdb copy is restricted to in-frame clones and leaves out a portion. The top ten clones hold 21% of a sample with about 38,000 clones, roughly four fifths of them seen once. The source material was CD4+ or CD8+ T cells sorted from blood, sampled in a trial of the OX40 agonist ivuxolimab. The receptors come from an adult with an advanced solid tumor such as melanoma, head and neck, liver or kidney cancer.

The chain recombines TRBV6-5 with TRBJ2-5, with D maybe TRBD1 (6 bases). Between the trimmed V and J ends, which lost 5 bases and 5 bases, there was a span of 9 bases. CDR1 is MNHEY, CDR2 SVGAGI, per germline. The length of the CDR3 is 12 residues. CDR3: CASSPGAETQYF. In nucleotides, the CDR3 is TGTGCCAGCAGTCCAGGGGCGGAGACCCAGTACTTC.

V usage is TRBV4-1 and J usage is TRBJ2-1, with a tentative D call TRBD2 (5 bases). The CDR3 extends over 16 amino acids. CDR1 and CDR2 (germline): MGHRA, YSYEKL. V gave up 0 bases and J gave up 0 bases, with 9 bases separating them. CDR3 sequence: CASSQDQGSSYNEQFF. DNA for the CDR3: TGCGCCAGCAGCCAAGATCAAGGGAGCTCCTACAATGAGCAGTTCTTC.

The genes are TRBV28 and TRBJ1-3; D is unclear. V lost 8 bases to trimming and J lost 1 base, with 15 bases between them. The germline CDR1 and CDR2 sequences are MDHEN and SYDVKM. The CDR3 spans 15 residues. CDR3 coding DNA: TGTGCCAGCGTAGAGGCGGGAGCTTCTGGAAACACCATATATTTT. Its translation is CASVEAGASGNTIYF.

The gene calls are TRBV27 and TRBJ1-6, with D possibly being TRBD1 (6 bases). Trimming removed 8 bases at V and 9 bases at J, with 20 bases between. The CDR3 spans 15 residues. In germline, CDR1 is MNHEY, CDR2 SMNVEV (reference sequence). The CDR3 reads CASGAFTGYSSPLHF. DNA for the CDR3: TGTGCCAGCGGAGCCTTTACAGGGTACTCTTCACCCCTCCACTTT.

The V gene is TRBV6-6, the J gene TRBJ1-1; D gene unclear. The CDR3 is 12 amino acids. V was cut by 5 bases and J by 5 bases, with 9 bases left in between. Germline CDR1 and CDR2: MNHNY and SVGAGI (reference sequence). The chain's CDR3 is CASSPGYTEAFF. The CDR3, as DNA: TGTGCCAGCAGTCCAGGATATACTGAAGCTTTCTTT.